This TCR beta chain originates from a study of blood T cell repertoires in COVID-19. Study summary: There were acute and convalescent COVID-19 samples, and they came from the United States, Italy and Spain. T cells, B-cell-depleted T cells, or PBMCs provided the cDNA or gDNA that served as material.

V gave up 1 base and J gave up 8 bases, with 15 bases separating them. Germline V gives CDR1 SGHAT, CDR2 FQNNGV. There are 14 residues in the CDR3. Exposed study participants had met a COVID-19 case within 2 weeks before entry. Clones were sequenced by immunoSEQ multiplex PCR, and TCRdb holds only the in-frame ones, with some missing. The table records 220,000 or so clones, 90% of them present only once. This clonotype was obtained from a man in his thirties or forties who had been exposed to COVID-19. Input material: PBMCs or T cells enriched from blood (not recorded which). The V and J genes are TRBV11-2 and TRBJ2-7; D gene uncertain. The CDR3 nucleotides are TGTGCCAGCAGCTTAGGGCCCACTATCACCCAGCAGTACTTC. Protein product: CASSLGPTITQQYF.